This is a list of T cell receptor beta chains from one sample in a study of blood T cell repertoires in COVID-19. Repertoires were generated with immunoSEQ multiplex PCR, while TCRdb's copy carries only in-frame clones and drops some. This sample yields roughly 15,000 clones, of which over 65% are seen a single time; approximately 22% belongs to the top ten. The material sequenced was peripheral blood. These receptors all come from a boy aged 2 to 10 with active or convalescent COVID-19. CDR3s include the opening cysteine and the closing phenylalanine or tryptophan. The order of the fields is clone size, V gene, D gene, J gene, CDR3 DNA, CDR3 protein. D genes are given only for firm matches. Expanded clones get a size class; other rows say once, few or many, or leave the size out.

size: -; V: TRBV7-9; D: TRBD2; J: TRBJ2-1; DNA: TGTGCCAGCAGCGGGACTAGCGGGAGGTTGAGGTATGAGCAGTTCTTC; CDR3: CASSGTSGRLRYEQFF
size: -; V: TRBV6-5; D: -; J: TRBJ2-5; DNA: TGTGCCAGCAGTTACGCCACCGGCAGGAGGGAGACCCAGTACTTC; CDR3: CASSYATGRRETQYF
size: -; V: TRBV5-1; D: -; J: TRBJ1-5; DNA: TGCGCCAGCAGCTTGGAAGGGGGACAGCCCCAGCATTTT; CDR3: CASSLEGGQPQHF
size: -; V: TRBV5-1; D: TRBD1; J: TRBJ1-2; DNA: TGCGCCAGCAGCTCCTGGACAGGGAACTATGGCTACACCTTC; CDR3: CASSSWTGNYGYTF
size: -; V: TRBV6-1; D: -; J: TRBJ2-7; DNA: TGTGCCAGCAGTGAAGGGGCAGGGGAAGTATTC; CDR3: CASSEGAGEVF
size: -; V: TRBV9; D: -; J: TRBJ2-5; DNA: TGTGCCAGCAGCGTAGTAGGAATGGGAGGAGAGACCCAGTACTTC; CDR3: CASSVVGMGGETQYF
size: -; V: TRBV6-5; D: -; J: TRBJ2-1; DNA: TGTGCCAGCACACAGGGCCCTTTTTCCAATGAGCAGTTCTTC; CDR3: CASTQGPFSNEQFF
size: few; V: TRBV7-3; D: TRBD2; J: TRBJ2-1; DNA: TGTGCCAGCAGCTTCTCGGGACTAGCGGGGATACGTGAGCAGTTCTTC; CDR3: CASSFSGLAGIREQFF
size: -; V: TRBV7-9; D: -; J: TRBJ2-5; DNA: TGTGCCAGCAGCCCTACCTGGGTACAGGAGACCCAGTACTTC; CDR3: CASSPTWVQETQYF
size: -; V: TRBV19; D: -; J: TRBJ2-5; DNA: TGTGCCAGTAGCAGCAGACTGAACCTGCAAGAGACCCAGTACTTC; CDR3: CASSSRLNLQETQYF
size: -; V: TRBV7-2; D: TRBD2; J: TRBJ2-7; DNA: TGTGCCAGCAGCGTCCCCGCGGCGGGAGCCGAGCAGTACTTC; CDR3: CASSVPAAGAEQYF
size: -; V: TRBV6-1; D: TRBD1; J: TRBJ2-2; DNA: TGTGCCAGCAGTGAAAACTTTATTGCAGGGGACAGGGGGTTCGGCACCGGGGAGCTGTTTTTT; CDR3: CASSENFIAGDRGFGTGELFF
size: -; V: TRBV6-2/TRBV6-3; D: TRBD2; J: TRBJ2-1; DNA: TGTGCCAGCAGTTACCAACCTCTAGCGGGGGCCTACAATGAGCAGTTCTTC; CDR3: CASSYQPLAGAYNEQFF
size: -; V: TRBV29-1; D: TRBD1; J: TRBJ1-1; DNA: TGCAGCGTGACGGACCCCGGGACAGGGGTTAACACTGAAGCTTTCTTT; CDR3: CSVTDPGTGVNTEAFF
size: -; V: TRBV2; D: TRBD1; J: TRBJ1-3; DNA: TGTGCCAGTGTAGAAACCGGGACAGGTGGAAACACCATATATTTT; CDR3: CASVETGTGGNTIYF
size: -; V: TRBV5-1; D: -; J: TRBJ1-1; DNA: TGCGCCAGCAGCTTGGGCGGGGGTGGAGGTGAAGCTTTCTTT; CDR3: CASSLGGGGGEAFF
size: once; V: TRBV20-1; D: TRBD2; J: TRBJ2-7; DNA: TGCAGTGCTAGTCTCTCTATCGGGACTAGCGGGAACTTCTACGAGCAGTACTTC; CDR3: CSASLSIGTSGNFYEQYF
size: -; V: TRBV7-9; D: TRBD1; J: TRBJ2-5; DNA: TGTGCCAGCAGCTTCGACAGGGGGCACGGGACCCAGTACTTC; CDR3: CASSFDRGHGTQYF
size: -; V: TRBV3-1/TRBV3-2; D: -; J: TRBJ2-7; DNA: TGTGCCAGCAGCCCCAGGGAAGGAAACGAGCAGTACTTC; CDR3: CASSPREGNEQYF
size: -; V: TRBV11-2; D: -; J: TRBJ2-2; DNA: TGTGCCAGCAGCTTAGAGGTTTACTCGAACACCGGGGAGCTGTTTTTT; CDR3: CASSLEVYSNTGELFF
size: -; V: TRBV15; D: -; J: TRBJ1-4; DNA: TGTGCCACCAGCAGGACAGCAACTAATGAAAAACTGTTTTTT; CDR3: CATSRTATNEKLFF
size: once; V: TRBV7-2; D: -; J: TRBJ2-2; DNA: TGTGCCAGCAGCTTATTCCCCGGACAGTCCGGGACCGGGGAGCTGTTTTTT; CDR3: CASSLFPGQSGTGELFF
size: -; V: TRBV7-9; D: TRBD2; J: TRBJ2-1; DNA: TGTGCCAGCAGCCCTAGTCCAGCTAGCGGGGGGTACAATGAGCAGTTCTTC; CDR3: CASSPSPASGGYNEQFF
size: -; V: TRBV24-1; D: -; J: TRBJ2-5; DNA: TGTGCCACCAGTGACCCAATTCTAGCGAAAGAGACCCAGTACTTC; CDR3: CATSDPILAKETQYF
size: -; V: TRBV2; D: -; J: TRBJ1-1; DNA: TGTGCCAGTATTCGAGTAACCTCTGAAGCTTTCTTT; CDR3: CASIRVTSEAFF
size: -; V: TRBV7-8; D: -; J: TRBJ1-4; DNA: TGTGCCAGCAGCTTAATGACCGCGGGCGATGAAAAACTGTTTTTT; CDR3: CASSLMTAGDEKLFF
size: -; V: TRBV5-1; D: -; J: TRBJ2-3; DNA: TGCGCCAGCAGCCTACAGGGTTCAGATACGCAGTATTTT; CDR3: CASSLQGSDTQYF
size: -; V: TRBV4-1; D: TRBD1; J: TRBJ1-2; DNA: TGCGCCAGCAGCCCTATGGGGACAGGGGGCTATGGCTACACCTTC; CDR3: CASSPMGTGGYGYTF
size: -; V: TRBV6-5; D: -; J: TRBJ1-2; DNA: TGTGCCAGCAGTTACTACCGACATAACTATGGCTACACCTTC; CDR3: CASSYYRHNYGYTF
size: few; V: TRBV5-1; D: -; J: TRBJ1-6; DNA: TGCGCCAGCAGCCCGGTGGATGGGCGCAATTCACCCCTCCACTTT; CDR3: CASSPVDGRNSPLHF